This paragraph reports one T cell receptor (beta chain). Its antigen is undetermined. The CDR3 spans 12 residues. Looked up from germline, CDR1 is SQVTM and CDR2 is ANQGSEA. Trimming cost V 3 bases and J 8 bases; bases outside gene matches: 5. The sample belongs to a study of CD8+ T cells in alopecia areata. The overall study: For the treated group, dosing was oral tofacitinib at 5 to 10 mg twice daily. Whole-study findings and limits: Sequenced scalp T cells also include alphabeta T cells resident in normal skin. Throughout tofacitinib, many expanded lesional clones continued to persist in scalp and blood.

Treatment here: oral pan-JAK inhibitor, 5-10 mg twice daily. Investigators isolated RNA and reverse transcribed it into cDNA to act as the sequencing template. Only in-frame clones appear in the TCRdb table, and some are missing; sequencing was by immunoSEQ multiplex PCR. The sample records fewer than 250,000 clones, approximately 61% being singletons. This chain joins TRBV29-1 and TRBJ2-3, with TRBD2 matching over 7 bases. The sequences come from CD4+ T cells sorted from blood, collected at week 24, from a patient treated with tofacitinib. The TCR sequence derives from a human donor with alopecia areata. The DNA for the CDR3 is TGCAGCGTTGATGTGGGGGAGGGTACGCAGTATTTT. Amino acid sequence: CSVDVGEGTQYF.